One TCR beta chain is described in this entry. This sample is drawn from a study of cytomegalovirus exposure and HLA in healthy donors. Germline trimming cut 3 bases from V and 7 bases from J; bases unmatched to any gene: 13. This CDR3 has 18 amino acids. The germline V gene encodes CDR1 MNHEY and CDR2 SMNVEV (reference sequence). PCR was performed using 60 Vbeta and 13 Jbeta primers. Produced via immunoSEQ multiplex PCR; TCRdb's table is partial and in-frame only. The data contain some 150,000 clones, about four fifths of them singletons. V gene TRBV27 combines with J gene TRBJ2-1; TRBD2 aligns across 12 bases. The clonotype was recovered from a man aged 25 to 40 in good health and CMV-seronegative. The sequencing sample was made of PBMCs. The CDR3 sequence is CASSLLGMTSGRSNEQFF. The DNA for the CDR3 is TGTGCCAGCAGTTTGTTGGGGATGACTAGCGGGAGATCAAATGAGCAGTTCTTC.